The clone carrying this TCR beta chain has a handful of counts. Its antigen is not identified. This sample is part of a study of blood T cells in healthy people across ages. Whole-study context: When template switching was applied, about one barcoded beta molecule was captured per two T cells. Study-wide findings and caveats: TCR beta diversity per million T cells fell roughly linearly with age. Naive CD4+ cell counts and diversity both ran higher in long-lived than in aged donors.

The CDR3 contains 13 residues. The V end lost 4 bases, the J end lost 8 bases, and 17 bases lay between the germline ends. Germline CDR1 is DFQATT and CDR2 is SNEGSKA (reference sequence). The use of a sample-barcoded 5' primer and a J-beta primer mix characterized a second PCR of 7 to 11 cycles. TCRdb called the 5' RACE reads again in MiXCR, with one record for every CDR3 protein. The profile shows 1,100,000 or so distinct CDR3 sequences, 40% to 55% of them singletons. This sequence was found in a woman aged 55-69 years in good health. Sequencing was done on a sample of blood. The chain employs TRBV20-1 and TRBJ1-2; D ambiguous. The CDR3 is CSAKLGFQRGYTF. The CDR3 DNA reads as TGCAGTGCTAAGTTGGGGTTCCAGAGGGGCTACACCTTC.